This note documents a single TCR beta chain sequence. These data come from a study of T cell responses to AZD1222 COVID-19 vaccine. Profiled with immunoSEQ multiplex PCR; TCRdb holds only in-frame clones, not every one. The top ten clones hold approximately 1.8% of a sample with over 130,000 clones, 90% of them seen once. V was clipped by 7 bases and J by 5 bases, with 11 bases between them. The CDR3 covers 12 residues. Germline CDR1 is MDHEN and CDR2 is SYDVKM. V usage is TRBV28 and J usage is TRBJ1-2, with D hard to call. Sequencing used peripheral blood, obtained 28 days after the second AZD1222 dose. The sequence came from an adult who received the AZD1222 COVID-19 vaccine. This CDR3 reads CASTSDYYGYTF. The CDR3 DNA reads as TGTGCCAGCACCAGCGACTATTATGGCTACACCTTC.